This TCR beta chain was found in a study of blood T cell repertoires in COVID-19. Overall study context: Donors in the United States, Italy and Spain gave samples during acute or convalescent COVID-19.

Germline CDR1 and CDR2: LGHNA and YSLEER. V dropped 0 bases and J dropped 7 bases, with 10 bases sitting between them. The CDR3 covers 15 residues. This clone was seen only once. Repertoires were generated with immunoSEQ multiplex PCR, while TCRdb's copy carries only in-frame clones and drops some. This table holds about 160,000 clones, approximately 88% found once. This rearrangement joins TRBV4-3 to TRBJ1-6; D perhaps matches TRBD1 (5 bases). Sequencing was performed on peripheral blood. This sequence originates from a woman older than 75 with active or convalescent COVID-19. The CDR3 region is CASSQDPGINSPLHF. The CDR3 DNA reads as TGCGCCAGCAGCCAAGACCCAGGGATCAATTCACCCCTCCACTTT.